A single sample is the source of the 20 T cell receptor beta chains below, sequenced in a study of monozygotic twins with cystic fibrosis. Generated by immunoSEQ multiplex PCR, the TCRdb table keeps only in-frame clones and is missing some. Counted here are about 23,000 clones, approximately 90% occurring once; the ten biggest clones make up about 0.31%. The material sequenced was blood. The receptors derive from a girl aged 2-10 years with cystic fibrosis.

The chain uses TRBV15 and TRBJ1-1; D not resolved. This CDR3 comprises 14 residues. The ends were cut back, 4 bases at V and 1 base at J, with 10 bases in the middle. Germline loops: CDR1 LNHNV, CDR2 YYDKDF (reference sequence). The CDR3 sequence is CATSTLAGNTEAFF. The CDR3 region has the DNA TGTGCCACCAGCACGCTCGCAGGGAACACTGAAGCTTTCTTT.

The CDR3 coding sequence is TGTGCCAGCAGGTATTGGACAGGGGGGAACTCCTACGAGCAGTACTTC. Amino acids: CASRYWTGGNSYEQYF. The chain is built from TRBV5-5 and TRBJ2-7; 10 bases fit TRBD1. Germline V CDR1 and CDR2: SGHKS, YYEKEE (reference sequence). CDR3 length: 16 amino acids. The J segment lost 0 bases and the V segment lost 5 bases, leaving 8 bases of the junction unmatched.

The CDR3 DNA sequence: TGCGCCAGCAGTCCGGACAGCAGTAACTATGGCTACACCTTC. It yields the protein CASSPDSSNYGYTF. The chain employs TRBV10-1 and TRBJ1-2; D possibly corresponds to TRBD1 (6 bases). The germline V gene has CDR1 WNHNN and CDR2 SYGVQD (reference sequence). CDR3 length: 14 residues. V was trimmed by 5 bases and J by 1 base, leaving 11 bases between them.

The rearrangement uses TRBV5-1 and TRBJ2-2, with D unclear. Trimming cost V 8 bases and J 6 bases, with 8 bases left between them. The germline CDR1 and CDR2 sequences are SGHRS and YFSETQ. The CDR3 runs to 11 residues. This CDR3 reads CARTFAGELFF. The CDR3 DNA reads as TGCGCCAGGACCTTTGCCGGGGAGCTGTTTTTT.

This clone was observed a few times. The V gene is TRBV5-1, the J gene TRBJ1-5, with TRBD1 identical over 9 bases. CDR3 length: 15 amino acids. Looked up from germline, CDR1 is SGHRS and CDR2 is YFSETQ. V gave up 1 base and J gave up 12 bases; unmatched junction bases: 11. Written as DNA, the CDR3 is TGCGCCAGCAGCTTGTTAAGGACAGGGGCCGAGGGCCAGCATTTT. Its translation: CASSLLRTGAEGQHF.

The rearrangement links TRBV7-2 to TRBJ1-1; 10 bases are a match to TRBD1. Germline assignment: CDR1 SGHTA and CDR2 FQGNSA. V lost 5 bases and J lost 5; bases outside the gene matches: 5. This CDR3 has 14 residues. The DNA of the CDR3 is TGTGCCAGCAGCATCGGACAGGGGGAGACTGAAGCTTTCTTT. Protein product: CASSIGQGETEAFF.

The V gene is TRBV27, the J gene TRBJ1-5; TRBD1 agrees at 7 bases. The CDR3 covers 17 residues. V lost 5 bases, J lost 2 bases, and 12 bases stayed unmatched. In germline, CDR1 is MNHEY, CDR2 SMNVEV (reference sequence). CDR3 amino acids: CASSTDRTPGGNQPQHF. DNA for the CDR3: TGTGCCAGCAGTACGGACAGGACCCCCGGCGGCAATCAGCCCCAGCATTTT.

This chain joins TRBV5-1 and TRBJ1-4; no reliable D call. With 0 bases removed from V and 0 bases from J, the gap between germline ends came to 6 bases. Germline V gene sequence: CDR1 SGHRS, CDR2 YFSETQ. The CDR3 consists of 15 residues. The CDR3 loop reads CASSLDRPTNEKLFF. CDR3 nucleotide sequence: TGCGCCAGCAGCTTGGACCGACCAACTAATGAAAAACTGTTTTTT. The complete variable domain, with remaining parts taken from reference TRBV5-1 and TRBJ1-4, reads KAGVTQTPRYLIKTRGQQVTLSCSPISGHRSVSWYQQTPGQGLQFLFEYFSETQRNKGNFPGRFSGRQFSNSRSEMNVSTLELGDSALYLCASSLDRPTNEKLFFGSGTQLSVL.

V and J are TRBV5-1 and TRBJ2-1; D is possibly TRBD1 (5 bases). Trimming cost V 4 bases and J 0 bases, with 17 bases left between them. This CDR3 is built from 17 residues. The germline CDR1 and CDR2 sequences are SGHRS and YFSETQ. The CDR3 region has the DNA TGCGCCAGCAGCCCCAGTCGACAGTCCTTCTCCTACAATGAGCAGTTCTTC. Its translation is CASSPSRQSFSYNEQFF.

V and J are TRBV9 and TRBJ2-7; 12 nucleotides match TRBD1. Trimming cost V 4 bases and J 1 base; bases outside gene matches: 3. The CDR3 length is 15 residues. Germline V gene lookup returns CDR1 SGDLS and CDR2 YYNGEE. Here the CDR3 DNA reads TGTGCCAGCAGCCCGGGACAGGGGGCTTCCTACGAGCAGTACTTC. Its translation: CASSPGQGASYEQYF.

V is TRBV9 and J is TRBJ1-1; maybe TRBD1 (5 bases). Looked up from germline, CDR1 is SGDLS and CDR2 is YYNGEE. The CDR3 totals 14 residues. V lost 4 bases, J lost 0 bases, and 10 bases lay in between. CDR3 nucleotide sequence: TGTGCCAGCAGCTGGGGCAGCATGAACACTGAAGCTTTCTTT. Amino acids: CASSWGSMNTEAFF.

The chain couples TRBV29-1 to TRBJ2-1; D gene ambiguous. V gave up 7 bases and J gave up 5 bases, with 15 bases separating them. Germline CDR1 is SQVTM and CDR2 is ANQGSEA. The CDR3 spans 13 residues. CDR3 bases: TGCAGCGCCATAGCTGCTATCAACAATGAGCAGTTCTTC. Its protein product is CSAIAAINNEQFF.

The rearrangement links TRBV19 to TRBJ2-7, with D possibly matching TRBD2 (5 bases). The CDR3 is 15 residues long. Germline CDR1 reads LNHDA; CDR2 reads SQIVND (reference sequence). V shed 5 bases and J shed 4 bases, with 18 bases lying between them. The DNA of the CDR3 is TGTGCCAGTAGTGTGACGGGATATTACGATTACGAGCAGTACTTC. Its translation: CASSVTGYYDYEQYF.

In DNA form, the CDR3 reads TGTGCCAGCAGCTTAGGAATTTCGGGACAGGGATCTCATGGCTACACCTTC. Amino acids: CASSLGISGQGSHGYTF. The rearrangement uses TRBV7-6 and TRBJ1-2, with TRBD1 matching 9 bases. CDR1 and CDR2 (germline): SGHVS, FNYEAQ. The CDR3 is 17 amino acids. Trimming took 1 base from V and 6 from J; bases not matched to a gene: 12.

The rearrangement uses TRBV27 and TRBJ1-5; D perhaps matches TRBD1 (5 bases). Germline lookup yields CDR1 MNHEY and CDR2 SMNVEV (reference sequence). This CDR3 is 15 amino acids long. With 0 bases removed from V and 4 bases from J, the gap between germline ends came to 10 bases. CDR3 sequence (DNA): TGTGCCAGCAGTTTATCGGTTGGGGCGAATCAGCCCCAGCATTTT. This codes for CASSLSVGANQPQHF.

This clone appeared a single time. The rearrangement joins TRBV7-8 to TRBJ1-1; D gene uncertain. V was cut by 0 bases and J by 8 bases, with 13 bases left in between. CDR1 is SGHVS, CDR2 FQNEAQ, per germline. This CDR3 is built from 14 residues. The CDR3 DNA sequence: TGTGCCAGCAGCTTAGCGATACGGCCCCAAGAAGCTTTCTTT. It is translated as CASSLAIRPQEAFF. The whole variable domain, filled in from reference TRBV7-8 and TRBJ1-1, reads GAGVSQSPRYKVAKRGQDVALRCDPISGHVSLFWYQQALGQGPEFLTYFQNEAQLDKSGLPSDRFFAERPEGSVSTLKIQRTQQEDSAVYLCASSLAIRPQEAFFGQGTRLTVV.

The rearrangement links TRBV6-5 to TRBJ1-1; D remains ambiguous. Trimming took off 3 bases at V and 4 bases at J, with 12 bases between the two ends. Germline CDR1 and CDR2: MNHEY and SVGAGI. There are 14 residues in the CDR3. CDR3 in amino acids: CASSYSDEGTEAFF. CDR3 DNA sequence: TGTGCCAGCAGTTATAGTGATGAGGGCACTGAAGCTTTCTTT.

CDR3 coding DNA: TGCGCCAGCAGATGGACAGGGTCCTACGAGCAGTACTTC. Its protein is CASRWTGSYEQYF. V is TRBV5-1 and J is TRBJ2-7; 8 bases align to TRBD1. CDR3 length: 13 residues. The germline gives CDR1 SGHRS, CDR2 YFSETQ. With 5 bases clipped from V and 1 base from J, the junction kept 2 bases outside the gene matches. Filled out from reference TRBV5-1 and TRBJ2-7, the complete variable domain reads KAGVTQTPRYLIKTRGQQVTLSCSPISGHRSVSWYQQTPGQGLQFLFEYFSETQRNKGNFPGRFSGRQFSNSRSEMNVSTLELGDSALYLCASRWTGSYEQYFGPGTRLTVT.

The gene calls are TRBV5-1 and TRBJ1-2; tentative D call: TRBD1 (5 bases). This CDR3 has 16 amino acids. V was trimmed by 2 bases and J by 0 bases, leaving 14 bases between them. Germline V CDR1 and CDR2: SGHRS, YFSETQ. In nucleotides, the CDR3 is TGCGCCAGCAGCTTAGGGACCCTAGGTACTAACTATGGCTACACCTTC. Translation gives CASSLGTLGTNYGYTF.

V gene TRBV7-2 combines with J gene TRBJ2-3, with D possibly being TRBD2 (5 bases). The CDR3 length is 16 residues. V lost 1 base, J lost 3 bases, and 14 bases lay in between. Germline lookup yields CDR1 SGHTA and CDR2 FQGNSA. CDR3 nucleotide sequence: TGTGCCAGCAGCTTAGAAAGCGGTCCTCCGACAGATACGCAGTATTTT. Translated: CASSLESGPPTDTQYF.